This TCR beta chain is drawn from a study of T cells after posttransplantation cyclophosphamide. Assay: immunoSEQ multiplex PCR; the TCRdb copy retains only in-frame clones and omits some. This sample comprises 40,000 to 45,000 clones, none seen once only. This clone was observed many times. Germline V CDR1 and CDR2: SEHNR, FQNEAQ (reference sequence). Trimming took off 1 base at V and 4 bases at J, with 13 bases between the two ends. This CDR3 comprises 15 residues. This chain connects TRBV7-9 to TRBJ1-1, with a weak D call TRBD1 (6 bases). Sequences were obtained from PBMCs. This clonotype originated in a man aged 40-50 years in good health, CMV-negative, and a related stem cell transplant donor. CDR3 residues: CASSLGLGAGTEAFF. The CDR3 region has the DNA TGTGCCAGCAGCTTAGGGTTGGGGGCTGGCACTGAAGCTTTCTTT.